A selection of T cell receptor beta chains follows, all from one sample in a study of cytomegalovirus exposure and HLA in healthy donors. This table comes from immunoSEQ multiplex PCR, and its TCRdb copy is limited to in-frame clones, with some not included. In all, the sample yields tens of thousands of clones. The specimen sequenced was PBMCs. Receptors originate from a woman in her forties or fifties in good health and CMV-seropositive. Each CDR3 is given with its conserved first and last residue. A D gene is named only where the DNA matches it firmly.

d_gene	j_gene	v_gene	CDR3aa	CDR3nt
TRBD2	TRBJ2-7	TRBV5-4	CASSLGSGGAINEQYF	TGTGCCAGCAGCTTGGGTAGCGGGGGGGCTATCAACGAGCAGTACTTC
.	TRBJ2-7	TRBV5-1	CASSLGSSYEQYF	TGCGCCAGCAGCTTGGGGAGCTCCTACGAGCAGTACTTC
.	TRBJ1-2	TRBV7-2	CASSLAFQYSSYGYTF	TGTGCCAGCAGCTTAGCGTTTCAGTACAGTAGCTATGGCTACACCTTC
TRBD1	TRBJ1-1	TRBV28	CASRPTGWYTEAFF	TGTGCCAGCAGGCCGACAGGGTGGTACACTGAAGCTTTCTTT
TRBD2	TRBJ2-3	TRBV18	CASSPLVERGLTDTQYF	TGTGCCAGCTCCCCTCTTGTCGAGCGGGGACTTACAGATACGCAGTATTTT
.	TRBJ2-7	TRBV18	CASSPPEGGVYEQYF	TGTGCCAGCTCACCACCGGAGGGGGGGGTCTACGAGCAGTACTTC
TRBD1	TRBJ2-2	TRBV29-1	CSVWDRTNTGELFF	TGCAGCGTTTGGGACAGAACGAACACCGGGGAGCTGTTTTTT
TRBD2	TRBJ2-1	TRBV7-6	CASSSGGSSYNEQFF	TGTGCCAGCAGCTCGGGGGGGAGCTCCTACAATGAGCAGTTCTTC
TRBD1	TRBJ1-5	TRBV2	CASTDRGGNQPQHF	TGTGCCAGCACGGACAGGGGAGGGAACCAGCCCCAGCATTTT
TRBD2	TRBJ2-3	TRBV5-5	CASRLHSGRTDTQYF	TGTGCCAGCAGGCTCCATAGCGGGAGAACAGATACGCAGTATTTT
.	TRBJ2-7	TRBV30	CAWSVGFYEQYF	TGTGCCTGGAGTGTGGGCTTCTACGAGCAGTACTTC
TRBD1	TRBJ1-6	TRBV7-9	CASSFGGQGGPLHF	TGTGCCAGCAGCTTTGGGGGACAGGGTGGACCCCTCCACTTT
TRBD2	TRBJ2-7	TRBV2	CATKRGGTYEQYF	TGTGCCACCAAGCGGGGGGGTACCTACGAGCAGTACTTC
.	TRBJ1-5	TRBV9	CASSVGGRNQPQHF	TGTGCCAGCAGCGTAGGGGGGCGGAATCAGCCCCAGCATTTT
TRBD1	TRBJ1-2	TRBV30	CAWTGGDTWVYGYTF	TGTGCCTGGACAGGGGGAGACACCTGGGTCTATGGCTACACCTTC
TRBD1	TRBJ1-6	TRBV7-9	CASSLVGQGNSPLHF	TGTGCCAGCAGCTTAGTGGGACAGGGGAATTCACCCCTCCACTTT
.	TRBJ1-1	TRBV7-3	CASSLSGLMNTEAFF	TGTGCCAGCAGCTTAAGTGGGCTGATGAACACTGAAGCTTTCTTT
.	TRBJ2-6	TRBV4-3	CASSQDRRGPGANVLTF	TGCGCCAGCAGCCAAGATAGGAGGGGACCTGGGGCCAACGTCCTGACTTTC
.	TRBJ2-7	TRBV1	CTSSQPRQGAFFDEQYF	TGCACCAGCAGCCAGCCTCGACAGGGGGCTTTTTTTGACGAGCAGTACTTC
.	TRBJ1-1	TRBV7-9	CASSFSSQGSRTEAFF	TGTGCCAGCAGCTTTTCTTCGCAGGGCTCGCGAACTGAAGCTTTCTTT
.	TRBJ2-2	TRBV29-1	CSAGSTSTGELFF	TGCAGCGCGGGATCTACCTCGACCGGGGAGCTGTTTTTT
TRBD1	TRBJ1-2	TRBV7-7	CASSAGTGLYYGYTF	TGTGCCAGCAGCGCCGGGACAGGGTTATACTATGGCTACACCTTC
TRBD1	TRBJ1-3	TRBV4-1	CASSQEYRGSGNTIYF	TGCGCCAGCAGCCAAGAATACAGGGGCTCTGGAAACACCATATATTTT
.	TRBJ2-2	TRBV19	CASSRRTGNPGELFF	TGTGCCAGTAGTAGAAGGACGGGAAACCCCGGGGAGCTGTTTTTT
TRBD1	TRBJ1-4	TRBV18	CASSRTGGVTEKLFF	TGTGCCAGCTCCCGGACAGGGGGCGTCACTGAAAAACTGTTTTTT
.	TRBJ2-6	TRBV6-5	CASSLFGANVLTF	TGTGCCAGCAGTCTTTTTGGGGCCAACGTCCTGACTTTC
TRBD1	TRBJ1-3	TRBV7-2	CASSFTSGGSGNTIYF	TGTGCCAGCAGCTTTACCTCAGGGGGCTCTGGAAACACCATATATTTT
.	TRBJ1-2	TRBV7-2	CASSLQGLNAGYTF	TGTGCCAGCAGCTTACAGGGCTTAAATGCTGGCTACACCTTC
.	TRBJ1-1	TRBV4-3	CASSQIGGNTEAFF	TGCGCCAGCAGCCAGATAGGAGGTAACACTGAAGCTTTCTTT
.	TRBJ1-2	TRBV4-1	CASSQDPGPNYGYTF	TGCGCCAGCAGCCAAGACCCAGGCCCTAACTATGGCTACACCTTC
TRBD1	TRBJ1-2	TRBV19	CASSESGTAYGYTF	TGTGCCAGTAGTGAGTCCGGGACAGCCTATGGCTACACCTTC
TRBD1	TRBJ1-1	TRBV7-6	CASSLSGTGGTEAFF	TGTGCCAGCAGCCTATCCGGGACAGGGGGGACTGAAGCTTTCTTT
TRBD1	TRBJ2-2	TRBV6-5	CASRLRTGSTGELFF	TGTGCCAGCAGGCTCCGGACAGGGTCAACCGGGGAGCTGTTTTTT
TRBD1	TRBJ1-1	TRBV10-1	CASSEGWTGSVNTEAFF	TGCGCCAGCAGTGAGGGGTGGACAGGGAGCGTGAACACTGAAGCTTTCTTT
.	TRBJ2-3	TRBV7-2	CASSLVQRADTQYF	TGTGCCAGCAGCTTAGTACAGAGGGCAGATACGCAGTATTTT
TRBD2	TRBJ2-1	TRBV6-4	CASSDSLGLAGVNEQFF	TGTGCCAGCAGTGACTCGTTGGGACTAGCGGGAGTTAATGAGCAGTTCTTC
TRBD1	TRBJ1-5	TRBV10-1	CASTSSDRGGSNQPQHF	TGCGCCAGCACCTCGAGCGACAGGGGAGGCAGCAATCAGCCCCAGCATTTT
TRBD1	TRBJ2-7	TRBV6-6	CASSYLRGTGYEQYF	TGTGCCAGCAGTTACCTCAGGGGGACAGGGTACGAGCAGTACTTC
.	TRBJ2-6	TRBV5-1	CASSLAGSGANVLTF	TGCGCCAGCAGCTTGGCGGGATCTGGGGCCAACGTCCTGACTTTC
.	TRBJ1-1	TRBV11-2	CASSRQGGPITEAFF	TGTGCCAGCAGCCGGCAGGGAGGCCCGATCACTGAAGCTTTCTTT
.	TRBJ1-5	TRBV4-1	CASSQAQSYSNQPQHF	TGCGCCAGCAGCCAAGCACAGTCTTATAGCAATCAGCCCCAGCATTTT
.	TRBJ2-7	TRBV6-6	CASSYQGQKYEQYF	TGTGCCAGCAGTTACCAAGGACAGAAGTACGAGCAGTACTTC